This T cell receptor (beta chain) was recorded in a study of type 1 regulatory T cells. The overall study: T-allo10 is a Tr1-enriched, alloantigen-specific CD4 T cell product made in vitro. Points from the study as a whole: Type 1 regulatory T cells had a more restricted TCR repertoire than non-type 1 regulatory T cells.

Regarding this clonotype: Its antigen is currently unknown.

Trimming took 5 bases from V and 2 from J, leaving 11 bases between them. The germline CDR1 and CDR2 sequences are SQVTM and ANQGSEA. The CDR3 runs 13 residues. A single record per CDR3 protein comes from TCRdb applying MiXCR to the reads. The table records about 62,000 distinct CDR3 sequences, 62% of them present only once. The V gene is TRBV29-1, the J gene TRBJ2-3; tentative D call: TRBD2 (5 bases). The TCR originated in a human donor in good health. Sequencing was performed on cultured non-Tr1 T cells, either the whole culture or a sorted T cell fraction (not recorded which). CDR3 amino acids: CSVLPGITDTQYF. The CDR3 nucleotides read TGCAGCGTTCTTCCGGGGATCACAGATACGCAGTATTTT.